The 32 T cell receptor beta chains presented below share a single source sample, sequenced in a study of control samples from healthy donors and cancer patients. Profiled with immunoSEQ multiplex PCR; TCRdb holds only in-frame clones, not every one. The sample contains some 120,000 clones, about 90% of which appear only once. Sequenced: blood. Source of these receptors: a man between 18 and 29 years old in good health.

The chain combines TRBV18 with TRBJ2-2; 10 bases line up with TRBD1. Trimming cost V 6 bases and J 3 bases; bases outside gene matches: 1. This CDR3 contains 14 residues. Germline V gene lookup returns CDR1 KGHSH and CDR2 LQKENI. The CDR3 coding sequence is TGTGCCAGCTCGACAGGGGGCGACACCGGGGAGCTGTTTTTT. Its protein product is CASSTGGDTGELFF. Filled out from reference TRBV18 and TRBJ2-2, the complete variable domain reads NAGVMQNPRHLVRRRGQEARLRCSPMKGHSHVYWYRQLPEEGLKFMVYLQKENIIDESGMPKERFSAEFPKEGPSILRIQQVVRGDSAAYFCASSTGGDTGELFFGEGSRLTVL.

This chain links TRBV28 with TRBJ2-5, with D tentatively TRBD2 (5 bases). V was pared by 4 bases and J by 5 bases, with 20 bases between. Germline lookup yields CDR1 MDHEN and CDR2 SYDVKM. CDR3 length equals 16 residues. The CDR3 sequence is CASSSTHLLVGETQYF. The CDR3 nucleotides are TGTGCCAGCAGTTCCACTCATCTACTAGTTGGTGAGACCCAGTACTTC.

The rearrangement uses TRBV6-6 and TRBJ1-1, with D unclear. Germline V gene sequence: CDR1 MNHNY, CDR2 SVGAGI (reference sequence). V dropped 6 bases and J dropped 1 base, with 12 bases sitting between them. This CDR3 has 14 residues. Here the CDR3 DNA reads TGTGCCAGCAGGGGAGCCCAGTGGAACACTGAAGCTTTCTTT. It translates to CASRGAQWNTEAFF.

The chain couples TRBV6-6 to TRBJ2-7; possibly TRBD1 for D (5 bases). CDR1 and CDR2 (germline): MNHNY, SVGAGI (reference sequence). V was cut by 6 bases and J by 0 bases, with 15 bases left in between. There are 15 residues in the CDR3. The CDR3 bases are TGTGCCAGCAGGCAGGGCTACCGGATCTCCTACGAGCAGTACTTC. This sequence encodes CASRQGYRISYEQYF.

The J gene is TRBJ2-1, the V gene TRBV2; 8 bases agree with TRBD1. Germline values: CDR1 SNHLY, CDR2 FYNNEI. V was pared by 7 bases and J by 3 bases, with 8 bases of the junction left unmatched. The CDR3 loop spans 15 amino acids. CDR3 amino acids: CASNLGQGIYNEQFF. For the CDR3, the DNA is TGTGCCAGCAATCTAGGACAGGGCATCTACAATGAGCAGTTCTTC.

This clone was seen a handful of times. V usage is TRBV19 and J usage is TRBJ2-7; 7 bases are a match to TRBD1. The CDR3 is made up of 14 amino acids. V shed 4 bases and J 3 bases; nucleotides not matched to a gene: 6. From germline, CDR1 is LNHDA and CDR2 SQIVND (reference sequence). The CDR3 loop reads CASSTGDSRYEQYF. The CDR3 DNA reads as TGTGCCAGTAGTACCGGGGACAGCCGCTACGAGCAGTACTTC.

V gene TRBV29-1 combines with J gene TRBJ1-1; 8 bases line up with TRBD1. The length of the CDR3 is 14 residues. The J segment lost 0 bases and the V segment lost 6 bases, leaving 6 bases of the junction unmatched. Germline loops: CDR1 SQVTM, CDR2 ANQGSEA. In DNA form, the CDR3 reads TGCAGCGTGCGGACACAGGGGGTGAACACTGAAGCTTTCTTT. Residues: CSVRTQGVNTEAFF.

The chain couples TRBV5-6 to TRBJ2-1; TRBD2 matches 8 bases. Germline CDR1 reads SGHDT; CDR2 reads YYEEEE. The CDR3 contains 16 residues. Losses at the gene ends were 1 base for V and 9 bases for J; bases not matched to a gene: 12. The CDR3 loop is CASSLSAAGGLREQFF. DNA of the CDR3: TGTGCCAGCAGCTTGAGTGCTGCGGGAGGTCTACGTGAGCAGTTCTTC.

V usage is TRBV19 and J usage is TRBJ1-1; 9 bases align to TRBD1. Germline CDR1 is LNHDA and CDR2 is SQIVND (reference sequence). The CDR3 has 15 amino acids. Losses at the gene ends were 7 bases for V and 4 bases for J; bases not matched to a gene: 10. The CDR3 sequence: CASTPLATGGTEAFF. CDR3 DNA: TGTGCCAGTACCCCGCTTGCGACAGGGGGCACTGAAGCTTTCTTT.

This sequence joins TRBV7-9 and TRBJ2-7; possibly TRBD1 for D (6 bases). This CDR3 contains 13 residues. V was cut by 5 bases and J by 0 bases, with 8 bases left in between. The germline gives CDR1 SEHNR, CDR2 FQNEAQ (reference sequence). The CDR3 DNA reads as TGTGCCAGCAGCAGAGGGGGCTCCTACGAGCAGTACTTC. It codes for CASSRGGSYEQYF.

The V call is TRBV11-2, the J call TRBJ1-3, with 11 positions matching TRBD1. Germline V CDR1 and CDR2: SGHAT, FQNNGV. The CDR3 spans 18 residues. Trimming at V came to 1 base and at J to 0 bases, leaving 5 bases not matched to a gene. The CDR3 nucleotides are TGTGCCAGCAGCTTAGTTGGGACAGGGGGTTACTCTGGAAACACCATATATTTT. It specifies CASSLVGTGGYSGNTIYF.

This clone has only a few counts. The CDR3 DNA reads as TGTGCCAGCAGTCCGGGACTAGCCCTTGGAAACAAAAACATTCAGTACTTC. Translation: CASSPGLALGNKNIQYF. The rearrangement joins TRBV6-2 or TRBV6-3 to TRBJ2-4; 9 positions match TRBD2. Trimming cost V 5 bases and J 3 bases; bases outside gene matches: 11. The germline CDR1 and CDR2 sequences are MNHEY and SVGEGT. The CDR3 totals 17 residues.

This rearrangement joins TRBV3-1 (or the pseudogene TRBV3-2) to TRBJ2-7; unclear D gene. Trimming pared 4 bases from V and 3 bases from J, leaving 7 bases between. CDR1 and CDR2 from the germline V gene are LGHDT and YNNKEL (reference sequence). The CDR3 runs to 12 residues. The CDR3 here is CASSPQHYEQYF. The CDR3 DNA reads TGTGCCAGCAGCCCCCAACACTACGAGCAGTACTTC.

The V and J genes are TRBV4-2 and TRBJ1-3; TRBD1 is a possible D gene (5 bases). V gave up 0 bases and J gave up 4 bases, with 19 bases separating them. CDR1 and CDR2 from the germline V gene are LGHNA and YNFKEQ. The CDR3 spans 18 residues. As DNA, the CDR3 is TGTGCCAGCAGCCAAGATTCTCGGGGGTTAAGTTCAGGAAACACCATATATTTT. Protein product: CASSQDSRGLSSGNTIYF.

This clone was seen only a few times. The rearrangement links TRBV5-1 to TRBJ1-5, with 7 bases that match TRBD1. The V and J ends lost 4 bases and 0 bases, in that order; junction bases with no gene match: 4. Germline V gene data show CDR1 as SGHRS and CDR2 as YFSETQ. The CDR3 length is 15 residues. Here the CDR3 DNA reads TGCGCCAGCAGCCCGGGGACAGATAGCAATCAGCCCCAGCATTTT. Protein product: CASSPGTDSNQPQHF.

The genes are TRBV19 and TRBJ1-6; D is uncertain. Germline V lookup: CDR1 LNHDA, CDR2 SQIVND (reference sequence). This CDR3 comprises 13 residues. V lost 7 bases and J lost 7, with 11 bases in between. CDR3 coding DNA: TGTGCCAGTACCCGGACCGAGAATTCACCCCTCCACTTT. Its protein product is CASTRTENSPLHF.

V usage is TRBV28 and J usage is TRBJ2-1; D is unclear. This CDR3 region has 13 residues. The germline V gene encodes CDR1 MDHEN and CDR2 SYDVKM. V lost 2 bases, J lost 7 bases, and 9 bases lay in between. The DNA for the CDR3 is TGTGCCAGCAGTTTAGTCCTACCAAATGAGCAGTTCTTC. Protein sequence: CASSLVLPNEQFF.

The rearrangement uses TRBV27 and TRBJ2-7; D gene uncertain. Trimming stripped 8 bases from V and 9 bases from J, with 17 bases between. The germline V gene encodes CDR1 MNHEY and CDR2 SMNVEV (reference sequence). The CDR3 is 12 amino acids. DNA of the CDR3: TGTGCCAGCGGCCTGGGCCGCTCGGGGCAGTACTTC. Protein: CASGLGRSGQYF.

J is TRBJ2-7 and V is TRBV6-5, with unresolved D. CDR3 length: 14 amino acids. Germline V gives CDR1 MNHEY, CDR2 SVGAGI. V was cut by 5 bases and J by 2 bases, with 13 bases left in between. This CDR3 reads CASSPPGLTYEQYF. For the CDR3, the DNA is TGTGCCAGCAGTCCTCCCGGGCTGACCTACGAGCAGTACTTC.

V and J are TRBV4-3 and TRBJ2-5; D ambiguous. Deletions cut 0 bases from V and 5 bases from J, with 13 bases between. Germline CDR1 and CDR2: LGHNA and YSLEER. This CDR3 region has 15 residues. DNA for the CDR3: TGCGCCAGCAGCCAAGAAGGGAACTGGGTGGAGACCCAGTACTTC. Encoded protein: CASSQEGNWVETQYF.

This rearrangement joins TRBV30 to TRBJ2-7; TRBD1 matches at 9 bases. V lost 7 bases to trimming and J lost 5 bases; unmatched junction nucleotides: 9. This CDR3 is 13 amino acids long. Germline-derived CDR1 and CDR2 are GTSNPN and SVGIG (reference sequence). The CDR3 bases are TGTGCCTTACATACCGGGACAGGGAACGAGCAGTACTTC. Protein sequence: CALHTGTGNEQYF.

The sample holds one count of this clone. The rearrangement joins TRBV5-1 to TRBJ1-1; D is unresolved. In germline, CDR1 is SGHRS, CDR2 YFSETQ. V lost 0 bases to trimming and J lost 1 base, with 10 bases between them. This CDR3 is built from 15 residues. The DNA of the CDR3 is TGCGCCAGCAGCTTGGTGGGCCGATCGAACACTGAAGCTTTCTTT. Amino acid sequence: CASSLVGRSNTEAFF.

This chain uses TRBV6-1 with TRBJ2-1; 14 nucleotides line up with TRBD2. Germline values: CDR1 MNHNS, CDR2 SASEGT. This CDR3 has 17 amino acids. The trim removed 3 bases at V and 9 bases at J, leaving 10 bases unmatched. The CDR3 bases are TGTGCCAGCAGTGATCAGTGGGGGACTAGCGGGAGAGGTGAGCAGTTCTTC. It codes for CASSDQWGTSGRGEQFF.

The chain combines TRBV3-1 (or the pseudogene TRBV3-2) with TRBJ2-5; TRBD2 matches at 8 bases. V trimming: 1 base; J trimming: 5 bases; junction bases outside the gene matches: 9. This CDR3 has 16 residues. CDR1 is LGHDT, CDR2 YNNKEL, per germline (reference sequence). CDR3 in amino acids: CASSQGPLAGFETQYF. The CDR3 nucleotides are TGTGCCAGCAGCCAAGGACCTTTAGCGGGATTCGAGACCCAGTACTTC.

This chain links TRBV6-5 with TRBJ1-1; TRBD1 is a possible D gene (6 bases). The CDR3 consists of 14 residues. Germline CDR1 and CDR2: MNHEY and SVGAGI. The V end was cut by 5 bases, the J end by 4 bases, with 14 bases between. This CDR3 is CASSKQGESTEAFF. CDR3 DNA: TGTGCCAGCAGTAAACAGGGAGAGAGCACTGAAGCTTTCTTT.

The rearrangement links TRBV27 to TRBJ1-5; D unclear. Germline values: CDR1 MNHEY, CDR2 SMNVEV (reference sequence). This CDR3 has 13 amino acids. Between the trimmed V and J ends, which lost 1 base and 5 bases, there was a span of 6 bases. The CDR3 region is CASSLYVDQPQHF. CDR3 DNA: TGTGCCAGCAGTTTATACGTCGATCAGCCCCAGCATTTT.

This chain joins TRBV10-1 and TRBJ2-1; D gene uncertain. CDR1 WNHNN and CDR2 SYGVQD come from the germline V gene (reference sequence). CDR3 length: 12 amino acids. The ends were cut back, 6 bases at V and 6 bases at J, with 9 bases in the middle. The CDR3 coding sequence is TGCGCCAGCAGCGCCCATGGCAATGAGCAGTTCTTC. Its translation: CASSAHGNEQFF.

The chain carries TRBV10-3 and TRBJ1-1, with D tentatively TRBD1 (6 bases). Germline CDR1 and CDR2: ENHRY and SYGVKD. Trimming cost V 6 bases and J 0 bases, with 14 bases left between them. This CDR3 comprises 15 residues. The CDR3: CAISPAGALNTEAFF. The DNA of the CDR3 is TGTGCCATCAGCCCGGCAGGGGCCTTGAACACTGAAGCTTTCTTT.

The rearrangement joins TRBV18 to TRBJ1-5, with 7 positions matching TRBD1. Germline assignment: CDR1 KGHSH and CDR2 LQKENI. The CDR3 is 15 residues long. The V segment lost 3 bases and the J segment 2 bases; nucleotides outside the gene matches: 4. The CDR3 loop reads CASSPSGQGNQPQHF. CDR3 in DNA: TGTGCCAGCTCACCCTCAGGACAGGGCAATCAGCCCCAGCATTTT.

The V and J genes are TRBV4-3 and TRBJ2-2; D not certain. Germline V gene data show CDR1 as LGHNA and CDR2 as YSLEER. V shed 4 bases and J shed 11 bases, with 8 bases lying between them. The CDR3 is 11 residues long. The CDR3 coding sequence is TGCGCCAGCAGCCGCTTTGATGAGCTGTTTTTT. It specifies CASSRFDELFF.

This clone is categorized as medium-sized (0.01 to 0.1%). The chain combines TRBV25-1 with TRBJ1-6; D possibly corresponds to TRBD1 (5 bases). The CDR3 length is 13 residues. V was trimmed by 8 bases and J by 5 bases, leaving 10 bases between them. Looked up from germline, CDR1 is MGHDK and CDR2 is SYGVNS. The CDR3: CASRGADNSPLHF. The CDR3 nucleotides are TGTGCCAGCCGTGGGGCAGATAATTCACCCCTCCACTTT.

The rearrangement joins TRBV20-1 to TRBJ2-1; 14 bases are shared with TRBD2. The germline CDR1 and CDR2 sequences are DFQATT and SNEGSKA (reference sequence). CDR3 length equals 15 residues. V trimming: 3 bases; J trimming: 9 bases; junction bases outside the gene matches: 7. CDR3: CSASGTSGRRGEQFF. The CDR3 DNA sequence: TGCAGTGCTAGTGGGACTAGCGGGAGACGCGGTGAGCAGTTCTTC.